The source of this TCR beta chain is a study of blood T cell repertoires in COVID-19. Turning to the study itself: The United States, Italy and Spain were the sources of the acute and convalescent COVID-19 samples. In each case, the material was cDNA or gDNA derived from T cells, B-cell-depleted T cells, or PBMCs.

This clone was observed a few times. Authors' processing steps: Estimated nucleated cell counts came from reference gene primer amplification. Data came from immunoSEQ multiplex PCR; TCRdb stores just in-frame clones and leaves some out. For V, J and clone size, that table is used; D and trimming come from the DNA. The table has some 170,000 clones, over 65% seen once. In germline, CDR1 is SGHRS, CDR2 YFSETQ. The CDR3 sequence is 13 residues long. Losses at the gene ends were 7 bases for V and 7 bases for J; bases not matched to a gene: 8. Sequencing was performed on peripheral blood. This TCR was recovered from a man aged 60-69 years with acute or convalescent COVID-19. The V and J genes are TRBV5-1 and TRBJ2-7; 10 nucleotides agree with TRBD1. In DNA form, the CDR3 reads TGCGCCAGCTCCGGGACAGGGGCATGGGAGCAGTACTTC. Protein: CASSGTGAWEQYF.